This TCR beta chain derives from a study of blood T cell repertoires in COVID-19. Study-level background: Samples of COVID-19 (acute and convalescent) were obtained from the United States, Italy and Spain.

In the original analysis: Estimation of nucleated cell counts relied on the amplification of reference gene primers. Here immunoSEQ multiplex PCR was the method, and the copy in TCRdb shows in-frame clones only, minus some. For V, J and clone size, that table is used; D and trimming come from the DNA. Here the sample spans 140,000 to 150,000 clones, around nine tenths being singletons. Per the germline V gene, CDR1 is LGHNA and CDR2 is YSLEER. V shed 4 bases and J shed 1 base, with 13 bases lying between them. The CDR3 extends over 16 amino acids. Sequenced sample: peripheral blood. The TCR comes from a human donor in a cohort sampled during active COVID-19. V is TRBV4-3 and J is TRBJ1-4; possible D gene TRBD1, 6 bases. CDR3 nucleotides: TGCGCCAGCAGCCCAGAACTACAGGGAACTAATGAAAAACTGTTTTTT. This sequence encodes CASSPELQGTNEKLFF.